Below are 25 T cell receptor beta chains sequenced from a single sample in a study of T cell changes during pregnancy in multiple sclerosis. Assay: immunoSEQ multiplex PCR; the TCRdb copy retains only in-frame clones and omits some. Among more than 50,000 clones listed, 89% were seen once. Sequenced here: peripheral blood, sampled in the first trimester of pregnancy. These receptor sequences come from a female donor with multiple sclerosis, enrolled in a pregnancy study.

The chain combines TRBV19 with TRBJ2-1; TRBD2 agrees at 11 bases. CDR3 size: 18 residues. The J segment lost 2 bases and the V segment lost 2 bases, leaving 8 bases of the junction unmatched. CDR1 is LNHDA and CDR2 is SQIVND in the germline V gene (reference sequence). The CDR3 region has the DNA TGTGCCAGTAGTATAAGGGTAGCGGGGGGGCGGACCTACAATGAGCAGTTCTTC. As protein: CASSIRVAGGRTYNEQFF.

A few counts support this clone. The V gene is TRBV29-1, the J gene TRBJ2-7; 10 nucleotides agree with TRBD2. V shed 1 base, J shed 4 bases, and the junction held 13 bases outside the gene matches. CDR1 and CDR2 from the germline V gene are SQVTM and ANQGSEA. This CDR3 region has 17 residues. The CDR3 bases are TGCAGCGTTGAAGGGGTAGCGGGAGGACCCCTCGGTTACGAGCAGTACTTC. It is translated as CSVEGVAGGPLGYEQYF.

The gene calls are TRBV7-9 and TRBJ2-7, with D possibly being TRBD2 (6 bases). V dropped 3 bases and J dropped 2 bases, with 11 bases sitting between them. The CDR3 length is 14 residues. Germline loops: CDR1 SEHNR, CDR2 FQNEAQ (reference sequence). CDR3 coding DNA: TGTGCCAGCAGCTTCGGCGGGGTTACCTACGAGCAGTACTTC. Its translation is CASSFGGVTYEQYF. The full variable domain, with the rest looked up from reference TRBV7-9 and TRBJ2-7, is DTGVSQNPRHKITKRGQNVTFRCDPISEHNRLYWYRQTLGQGPEFLTYFQNEAQLEKSRLLSDRFSAERPKGSFSTLEIQRTEQGDSAMYLCASSFGGVTYEQYFGPGTRLTVT.

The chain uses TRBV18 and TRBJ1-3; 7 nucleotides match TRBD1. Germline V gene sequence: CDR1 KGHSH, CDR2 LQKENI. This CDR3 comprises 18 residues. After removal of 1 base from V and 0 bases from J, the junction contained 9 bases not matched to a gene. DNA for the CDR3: TGTGCCAGCTCACCACAGGGGGCAGCCGGCAACTCTGGAAACACCATATATTTT. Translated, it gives CASSPQGAAGNSGNTIYF.

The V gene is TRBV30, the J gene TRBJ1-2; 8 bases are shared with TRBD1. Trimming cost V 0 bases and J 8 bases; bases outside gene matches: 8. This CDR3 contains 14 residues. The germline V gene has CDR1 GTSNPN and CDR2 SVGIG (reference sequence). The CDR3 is CAWSVLSGGRGYTF. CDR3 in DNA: TGTGCCTGGAGTGTACTTTCAGGGGGCAGGGGCTACACCTTC.

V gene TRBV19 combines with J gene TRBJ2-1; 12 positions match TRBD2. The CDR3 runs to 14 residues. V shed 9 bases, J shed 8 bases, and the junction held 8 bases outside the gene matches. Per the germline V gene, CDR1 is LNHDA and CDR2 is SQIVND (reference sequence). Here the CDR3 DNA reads TGTGCCAGCAGACTAGCGGGAGAGTCCTATGAGCAGTTCTTC. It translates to CASRLAGESYEQFF.

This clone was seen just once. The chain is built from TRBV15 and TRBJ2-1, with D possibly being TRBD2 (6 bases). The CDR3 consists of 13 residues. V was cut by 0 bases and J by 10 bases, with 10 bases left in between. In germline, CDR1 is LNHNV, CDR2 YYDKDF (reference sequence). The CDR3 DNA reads TGTGCCACCAGCAGAGAACTAGCTGGGGAGCAGTTCTTC. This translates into CATSRELAGEQFF.

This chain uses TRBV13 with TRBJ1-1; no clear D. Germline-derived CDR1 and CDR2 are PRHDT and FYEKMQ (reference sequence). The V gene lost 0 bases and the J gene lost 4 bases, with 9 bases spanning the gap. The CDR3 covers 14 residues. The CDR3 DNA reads TGTGCCAGCAGCTTAGGCCTAGTTCGCACTGAAGCTTTCTTT. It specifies CASSLGLVRTEAFF.

The CDR3 sequence: CASWAGKVNQPQHF. Written as DNA, the CDR3 is TGTGCCAGCTGGGCAGGGAAAGTTAATCAGCCCCAGCATTTT. The chain is built from TRBV11-3 and TRBJ1-5; possible D gene TRBD1, 5 bases. Trimming cost V 8 bases and J 4 bases, with 15 bases left between them. CDR3 length: 14 residues. Germline lookup yields CDR1 SGHNT and CDR2 YENEEA. The whole variable domain, remainder taken from reference TRBV11-3 and TRBJ1-5, is EAGVVQSPRYKIIEKKQPVAFWCNPISGHNTLYWYLQNLGQGPELLIRYENEEAVDDSQLPKDRFSAERLKGVDSTLKIQPAELGDSAVYLCASWAGKVNQPQHFGDGTRLSIL.

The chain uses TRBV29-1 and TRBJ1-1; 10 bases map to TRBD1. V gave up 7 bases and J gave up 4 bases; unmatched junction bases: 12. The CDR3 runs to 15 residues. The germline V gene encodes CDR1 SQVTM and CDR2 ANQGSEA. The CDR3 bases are TGCAGCGCTGGGACAGGGGTCATTAGCCGCACTGAAGCTTTCTTT. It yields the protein CSAGTGVISRTEAFF. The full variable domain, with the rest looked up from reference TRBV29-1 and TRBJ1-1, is SAVISQKPSRDICQRGTSLTIQCQVDSQVTMMFWYRQQPGQSLTLIATANQGSEATYESGFVIDKFPISRPNLTFSTLTVSNMSPEDSSIYLCSAGTGVISRTEAFFGQGTRLTVV.

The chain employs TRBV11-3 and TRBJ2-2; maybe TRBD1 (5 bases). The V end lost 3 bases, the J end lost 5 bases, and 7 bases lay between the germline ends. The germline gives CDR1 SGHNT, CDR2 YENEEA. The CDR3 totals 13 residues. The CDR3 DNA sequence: TGTGCCAGCAGCTTCAGGGATACCGGGGAGCTGTTTTTT. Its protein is CASSFRDTGELFF.

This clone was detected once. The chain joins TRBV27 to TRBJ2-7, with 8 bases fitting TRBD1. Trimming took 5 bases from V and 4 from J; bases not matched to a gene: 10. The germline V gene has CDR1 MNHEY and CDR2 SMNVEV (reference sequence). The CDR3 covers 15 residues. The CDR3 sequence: CASSAPGTGFYEQYF. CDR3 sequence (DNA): TGTGCCAGCAGTGCCCCCGGGACAGGTTTTTACGAGCAGTACTTC.

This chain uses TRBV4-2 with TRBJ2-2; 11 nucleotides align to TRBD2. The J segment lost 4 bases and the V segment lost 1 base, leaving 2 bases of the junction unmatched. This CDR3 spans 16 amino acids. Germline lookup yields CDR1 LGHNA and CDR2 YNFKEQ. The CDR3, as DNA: TGTGCCAGCAGCCAAGTTAGCGGGAGGGCCACCGGGGAGCTGTTTTTT. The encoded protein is CASSQVSGRATGELFF.

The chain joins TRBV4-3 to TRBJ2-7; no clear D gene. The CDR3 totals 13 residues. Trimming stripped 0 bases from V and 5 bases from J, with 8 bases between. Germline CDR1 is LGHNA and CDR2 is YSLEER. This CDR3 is CASSQDVADEQYF. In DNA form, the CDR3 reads TGCGCCAGCAGCCAAGATGTGGCAGACGAGCAGTACTTC.

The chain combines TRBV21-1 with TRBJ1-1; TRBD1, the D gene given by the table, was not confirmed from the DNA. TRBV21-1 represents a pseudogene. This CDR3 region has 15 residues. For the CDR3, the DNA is TGTGCCAGCACCCTTAGAGGGGGCGCGGGCACTGAAGCTTTCTTT. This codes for CASTLRGGAGTEAFF.

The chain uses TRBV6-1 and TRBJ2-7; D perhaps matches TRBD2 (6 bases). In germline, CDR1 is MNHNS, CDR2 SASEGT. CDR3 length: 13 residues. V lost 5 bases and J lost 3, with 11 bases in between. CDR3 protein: CASSRRGLYEQYF. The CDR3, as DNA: TGTGCCAGCAGTAGGCGGGGCCTCTACGAGCAGTACTTC.

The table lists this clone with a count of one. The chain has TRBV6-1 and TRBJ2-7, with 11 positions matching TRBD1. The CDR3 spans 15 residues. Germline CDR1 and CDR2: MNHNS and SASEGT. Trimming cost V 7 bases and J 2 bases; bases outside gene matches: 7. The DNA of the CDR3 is TGTGCCAGCAACTCCGGGGGACAGGGGGCCTACGAGCAGTACTTC. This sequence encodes CASNSGGQGAYEQYF.

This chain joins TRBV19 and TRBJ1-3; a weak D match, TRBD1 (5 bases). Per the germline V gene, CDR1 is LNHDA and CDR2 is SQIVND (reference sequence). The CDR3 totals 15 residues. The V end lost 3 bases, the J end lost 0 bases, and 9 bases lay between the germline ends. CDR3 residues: CASSIGGYSGNTIYF. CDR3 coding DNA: TGTGCCAGTAGTATTGGGGGGTACTCTGGAAACACCATATATTTT.

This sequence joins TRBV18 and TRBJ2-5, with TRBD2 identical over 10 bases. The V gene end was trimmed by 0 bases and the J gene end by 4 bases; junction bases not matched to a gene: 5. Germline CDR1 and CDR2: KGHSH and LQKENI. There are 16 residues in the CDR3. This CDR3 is CASSPPSSGGGETQYF. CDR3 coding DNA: TGTGCCAGCTCACCACCGTCTAGCGGGGGAGGAGAGACCCAGTACTTC.

CDR3 in DNA: TGTGCCAGCAGCCAGACTTGGATGTACCAACCGGGGGGAGCTTTCTTT. This translates into CASSQTWMYQPGGAFF. J is TRBJ1-1 and V is TRBV14; a possible D gene is TRBD1 (5 bases). Germline loops: CDR1 SGHDN, CDR2 FVKESK. The CDR3 is 16 residues long. V lost 3 bases to trimming and J lost 10 bases, with 24 bases between them.

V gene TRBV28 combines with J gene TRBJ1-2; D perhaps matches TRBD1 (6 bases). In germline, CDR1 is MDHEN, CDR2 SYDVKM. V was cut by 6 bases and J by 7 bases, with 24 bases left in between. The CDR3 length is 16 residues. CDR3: CASSSLAGGQRSGYTF. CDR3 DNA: TGTGCCAGCAGCTCCCTCGCGGGGGGGCAGCGAAGTGGCTACACCTTC.

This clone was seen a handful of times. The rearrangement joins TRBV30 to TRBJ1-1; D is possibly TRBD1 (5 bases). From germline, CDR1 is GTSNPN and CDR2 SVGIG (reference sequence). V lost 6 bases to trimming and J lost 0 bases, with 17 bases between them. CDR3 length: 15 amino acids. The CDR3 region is CACLPGLLMNTEAFF. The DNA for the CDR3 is TGTGCCTGCCTTCCGGGACTTCTCATGAACACTGAAGCTTTCTTT.

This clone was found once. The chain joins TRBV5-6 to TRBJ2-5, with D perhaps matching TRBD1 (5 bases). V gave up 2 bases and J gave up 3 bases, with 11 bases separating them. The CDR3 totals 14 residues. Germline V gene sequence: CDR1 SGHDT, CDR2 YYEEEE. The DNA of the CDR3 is TGTGCCAGCAGCTTTGCAGGGCTTAAAGAGACCCAGTACTTC. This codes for CASSFAGLKETQYF.

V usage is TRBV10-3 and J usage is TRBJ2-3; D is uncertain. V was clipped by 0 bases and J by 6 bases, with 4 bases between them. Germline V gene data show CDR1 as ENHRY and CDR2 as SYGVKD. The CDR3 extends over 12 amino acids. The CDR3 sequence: CAISESEDTQYF. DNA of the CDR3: TGTGCCATCAGTGAGTCAGAGGATACGCAGTATTTT.

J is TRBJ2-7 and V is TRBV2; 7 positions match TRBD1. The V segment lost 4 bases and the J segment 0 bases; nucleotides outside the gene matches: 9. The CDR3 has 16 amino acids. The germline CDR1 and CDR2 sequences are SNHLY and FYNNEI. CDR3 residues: CASSGSKDRSSYEQYF. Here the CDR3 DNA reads TGTGCCAGCAGTGGGAGTAAGGACAGGAGCTCCTACGAGCAGTACTTC.